Detailed here is one TCR beta chain. As yet, its antigen is unknown. This entry is derived from a study of T cell repertoires in cytomegalovirus infection. Study in general: Used in the study were CMV epitopes, some recently identified and HLA-C-restricted, others well-studied and HLA-B-restricted. From public TCR beta signatures came an indication of both CMV infection and matching HLA type. Regarding the study as a whole: Cumulated frequencies of public TCR beta families served to identify carriers of CMV plus the relevant HLA.

TCRdb fed the reads into MiXCR, producing one record per CDR3 protein. The sample holds under 95,000 distinct CDR3 sequences, 45% to 55% seen once. CDR1 is SGDLS, CDR2 YYNGEE, per germline. The CDR3 sequence is 14 residues long. The ends were cut back, 4 bases at V and 5 bases at J, with 15 bases in the middle. This TCR derives from a human donor in good health (CMV status not recorded). Some clones in this sample may be carry-over from other donors' samples. The input for sequencing was CD8+ T cells from cultured PBMCs, taken from culture after CMV antigen stimulation. The genes are TRBV9 and TRBJ2-5; D could derive from TRBD1 or TRBD2 (6 bases each). The CDR3 is CASSPVEGEETQYF. DNA of the CDR3: TGTGCCAGCAGCCCCGTGGAGGGGGAGGAGACCCAGTACTTC.